The following is a T cell receptor beta chain sequence with its context. As yet, its antigen is unknown. Employing constant-segment primers, 5'RACE generated TCR alpha and TCR beta cDNA libraries bearing sample barcodes and UMIs. TCRdb reanalysed the 5' RACE reads using MiXCR and keeps one entry per CDR3 protein. The sample consists of around 370,000 distinct CDR3 sequences, 20% to 25% of them appearing once. This CDR3 is 17 amino acids long. V lost 0 bases to trimming and J lost 3 bases; unmatched junction nucleotides: 7. The germline CDR1 and CDR2 sequences are SGHRS and YFSETQ. This sample was taken from a study of T-cell memory formation after mild COVID-19. In the study overall: The two donors had largely donor-specific TCR clusters.

Study-wide results and limits: Researchers report contracting CD4+ clones mostly in CM and EM, with CD8+ clones in EMRA. Day 15 to 85 contracting clones showed balanced CD4/CD8; day 15 to 37 expanders favored CD4+.

Sequencing was performed on PBMCs or a T cell subset sorted from them (not recorded which). The chain carries TRBV5-1 and TRBJ2-1; 9 bases map to TRBD1. This clonotype was sampled from an adult woman who had mild COVID-19 (a few samples of this study predate the infection). Cell type and time point are not known. CDR3 amino acids: CASSLEPGQGGYNEQFF. The CDR3 DNA follows: TGCGCCAGCAGCTTGGAACCGGGACAGGGAGGCTACAATGAGCAGTTCTTC.